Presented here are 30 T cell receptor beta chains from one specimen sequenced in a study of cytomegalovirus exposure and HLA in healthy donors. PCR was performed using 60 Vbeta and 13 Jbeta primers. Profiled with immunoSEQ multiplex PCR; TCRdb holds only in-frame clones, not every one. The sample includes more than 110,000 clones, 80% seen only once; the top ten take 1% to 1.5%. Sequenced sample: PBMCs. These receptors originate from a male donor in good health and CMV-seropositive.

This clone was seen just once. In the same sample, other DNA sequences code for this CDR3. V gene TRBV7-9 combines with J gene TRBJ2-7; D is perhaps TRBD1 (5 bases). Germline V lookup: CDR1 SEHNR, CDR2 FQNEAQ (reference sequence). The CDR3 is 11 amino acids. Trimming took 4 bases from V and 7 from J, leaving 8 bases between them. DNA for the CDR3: TGTGCCAGCAGCTCCTCAGGGGAGCAGTACTTC. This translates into CASSSSGEQYF. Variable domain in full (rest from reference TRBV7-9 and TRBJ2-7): DTGVSQNPRHKITKRGQNVTFRCDPISEHNRLYWYRQTLGQGPEFLTYFQNEAQLEKSRLLSDRFSAERPKGSFSTLEIQRTEQGDSAMYLCASSSSGEQYFGPGTRLTVT.

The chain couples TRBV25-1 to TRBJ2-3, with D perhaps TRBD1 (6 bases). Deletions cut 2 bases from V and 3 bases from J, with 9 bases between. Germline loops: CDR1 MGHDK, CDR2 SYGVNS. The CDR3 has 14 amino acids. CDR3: CASSETQGTDTQYF. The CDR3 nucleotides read TGTGCCAGCAGTGAAACTCAGGGGACAGATACGCAGTATTTT.

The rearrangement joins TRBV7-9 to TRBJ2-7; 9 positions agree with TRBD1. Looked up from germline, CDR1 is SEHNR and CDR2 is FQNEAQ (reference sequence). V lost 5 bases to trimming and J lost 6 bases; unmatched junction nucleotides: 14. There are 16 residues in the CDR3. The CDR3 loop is CASSPRRTGAESEQYF. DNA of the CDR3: TGTGCCAGCAGCCCTAGGCGGACAGGGGCTGAGAGCGAGCAGTACTTC.

The CDR3 sequence: CASSFGAGAPYEAQYF. The CDR3 nucleotides are TGTGCCAGCAGCTTTGGAGCGGGGGCCCCCTATGAGGCCCAGTACTTC. This chain joins TRBV5-4 and TRBJ2-5; 8 nucleotides agree with TRBD2. Germline values: CDR1 SGHNT, CDR2 YYREEE (reference sequence). Trimming removed 2 bases from V and 9 bases from J; junction bases left unmatched: 15. CDR3 length: 16 residues.

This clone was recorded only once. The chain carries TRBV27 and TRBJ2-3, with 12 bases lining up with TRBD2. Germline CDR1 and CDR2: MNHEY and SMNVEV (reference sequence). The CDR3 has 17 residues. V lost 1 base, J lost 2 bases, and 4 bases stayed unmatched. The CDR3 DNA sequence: TGTGCCAGCAGTTTATTGACTAGCGGGGGAATCACAGATACGCAGTATTTT. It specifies CASSLLTSGGITDTQYF.

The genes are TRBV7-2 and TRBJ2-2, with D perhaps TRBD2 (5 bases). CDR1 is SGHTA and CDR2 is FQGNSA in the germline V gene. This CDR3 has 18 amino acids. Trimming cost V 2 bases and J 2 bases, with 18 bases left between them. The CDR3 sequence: CASSLYSSGFPNTGELFF. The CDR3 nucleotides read TGTGCCAGCAGCTTATACTCCTCGGGATTTCCCAACACCGGGGAGCTGTTTTTT.

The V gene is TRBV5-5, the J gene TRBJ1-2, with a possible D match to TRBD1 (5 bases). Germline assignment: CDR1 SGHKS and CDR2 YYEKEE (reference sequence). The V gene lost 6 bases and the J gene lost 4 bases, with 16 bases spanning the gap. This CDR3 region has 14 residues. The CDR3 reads CASMKEAGGYGYTF. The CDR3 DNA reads TGTGCCAGCATGAAAGAGGCCGGGGGCTATGGCTACACCTTC.

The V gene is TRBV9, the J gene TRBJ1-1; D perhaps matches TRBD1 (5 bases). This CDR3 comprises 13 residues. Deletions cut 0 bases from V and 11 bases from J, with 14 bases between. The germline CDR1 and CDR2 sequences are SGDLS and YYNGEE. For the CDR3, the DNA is TGTGCCAGCAGCGTAGAAGGCAGGGCGGACGCTTTCTTT. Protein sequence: CASSVEGRADAFF.

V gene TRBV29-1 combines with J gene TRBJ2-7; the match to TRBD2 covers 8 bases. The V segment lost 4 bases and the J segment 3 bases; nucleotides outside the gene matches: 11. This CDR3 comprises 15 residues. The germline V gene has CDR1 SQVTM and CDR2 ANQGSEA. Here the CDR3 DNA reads TGCAGCGTTGCCGGACTAGCCCTCTCAAACTACGAGCAGTACTTC. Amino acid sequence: CSVAGLALSNYEQYF.

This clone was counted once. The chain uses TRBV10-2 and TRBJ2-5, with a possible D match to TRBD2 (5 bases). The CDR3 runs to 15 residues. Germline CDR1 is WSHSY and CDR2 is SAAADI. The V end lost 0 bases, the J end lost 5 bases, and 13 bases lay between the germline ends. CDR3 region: CASSESPSTKETQYF. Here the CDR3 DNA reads TGCGCCAGCAGTGAGTCTCCTAGCACGAAGGAGACCCAGTACTTC.

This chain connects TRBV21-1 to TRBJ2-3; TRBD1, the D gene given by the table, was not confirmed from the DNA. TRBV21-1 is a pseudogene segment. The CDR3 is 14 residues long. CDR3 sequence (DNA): TGTGCCAGCAGCACCCACGGACACTATCGTACGCAGTATTTT. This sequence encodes CASSTHGHYRTQYF.

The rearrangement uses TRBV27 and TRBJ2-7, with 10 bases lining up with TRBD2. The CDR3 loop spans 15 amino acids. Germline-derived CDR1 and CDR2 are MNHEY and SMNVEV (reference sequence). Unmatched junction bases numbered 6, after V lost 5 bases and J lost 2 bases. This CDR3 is CASSGSGRPPYEQYF. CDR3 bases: TGTGCCAGCAGTGGTAGCGGGAGGCCCCCCTACGAGCAGTACTTC.

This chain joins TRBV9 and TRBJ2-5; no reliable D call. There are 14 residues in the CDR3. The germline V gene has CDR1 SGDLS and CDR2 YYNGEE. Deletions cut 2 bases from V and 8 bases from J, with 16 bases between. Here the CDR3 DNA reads TGTGCCAGCAGCGTCGGAACCACCCTAGACACCCAGTACTTC. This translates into CASSVGTTLDTQYF.

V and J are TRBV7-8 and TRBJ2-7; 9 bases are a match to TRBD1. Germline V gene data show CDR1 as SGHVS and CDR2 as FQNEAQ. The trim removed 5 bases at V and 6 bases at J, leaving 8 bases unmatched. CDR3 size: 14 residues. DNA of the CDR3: TGTGCCAGCAGCGCAACCGGGACAGGGCTCGAGCAGTACTTC. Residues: CASSATGTGLEQYF.

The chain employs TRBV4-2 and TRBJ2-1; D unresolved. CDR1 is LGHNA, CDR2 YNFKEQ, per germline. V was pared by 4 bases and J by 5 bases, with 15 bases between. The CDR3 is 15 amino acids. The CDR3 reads CASSRESATNNEQFF. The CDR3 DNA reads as TGTGCCAGCAGCCGAGAAAGTGCTACGAACAATGAGCAGTTCTTC.

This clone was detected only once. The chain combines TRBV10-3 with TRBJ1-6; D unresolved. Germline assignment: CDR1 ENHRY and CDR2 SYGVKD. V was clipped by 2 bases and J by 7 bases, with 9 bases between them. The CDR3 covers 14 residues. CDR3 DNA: TGTGCCATCAGTGAGAGGGAGGGCAATTCACCCCTCCACTTT. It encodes CAISEREGNSPLHF.

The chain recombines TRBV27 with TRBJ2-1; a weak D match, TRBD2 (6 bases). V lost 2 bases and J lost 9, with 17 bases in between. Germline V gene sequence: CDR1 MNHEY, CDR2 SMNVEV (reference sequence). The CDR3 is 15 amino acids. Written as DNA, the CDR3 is TGTGCCAGCAGTTTAGCGGGATCGCTATTCGGTGAGCAGTTCTTC. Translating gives CASSLAGSLFGEQFF.

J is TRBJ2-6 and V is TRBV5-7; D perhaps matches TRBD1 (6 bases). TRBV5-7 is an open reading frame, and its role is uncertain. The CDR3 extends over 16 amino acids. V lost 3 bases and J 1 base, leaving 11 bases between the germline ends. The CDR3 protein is CASSSRTVSGANVLTF. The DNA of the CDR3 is TGTGCCAGCAGCTCACGGACAGTTTCTGGGGCCAACGTCCTGACTTTC.

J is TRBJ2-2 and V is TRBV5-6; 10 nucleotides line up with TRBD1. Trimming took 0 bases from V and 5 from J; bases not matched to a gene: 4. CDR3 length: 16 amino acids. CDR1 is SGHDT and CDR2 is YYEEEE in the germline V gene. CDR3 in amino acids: CASSLDGTGVTGELFF. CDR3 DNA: TGTGCCAGCAGCTTGGATGGGACAGGGGTGACCGGGGAGCTGTTTTTT.

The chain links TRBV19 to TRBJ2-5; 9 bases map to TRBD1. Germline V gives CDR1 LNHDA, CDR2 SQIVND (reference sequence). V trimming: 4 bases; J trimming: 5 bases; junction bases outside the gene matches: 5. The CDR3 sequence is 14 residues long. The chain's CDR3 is CASSRGQGRETQYF. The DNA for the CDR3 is TGTGCCAGTAGTAGGGGACAGGGACGGGAGACCCAGTACTTC. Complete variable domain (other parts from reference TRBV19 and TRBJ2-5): DGGITQSPKYLFRKEGQNVTLSCEQNLNHDAMYWYRQDPGQGLRLIYYSQIVNDFQKGDIAEGYSVSREKKESFPLTVTSAQKNPTAFYLCASSRGQGRETQYFGPGTRLLVL.

In DNA form, the CDR3 reads TGTGCCAGTAATCACGTTCGGAGGTCGGCCGCCAGGACGGATTCACCCCTCCACTTT. This encodes CASNHVRRSAARTDSPLHF. V and J are TRBV19 and TRBJ1-6; D call uncertain. Germline V lookup: CDR1 LNHDA, CDR2 SQIVND (reference sequence). V lost 7 bases, J lost 8 bases, and 30 bases lay in between. The CDR3 has 19 residues.

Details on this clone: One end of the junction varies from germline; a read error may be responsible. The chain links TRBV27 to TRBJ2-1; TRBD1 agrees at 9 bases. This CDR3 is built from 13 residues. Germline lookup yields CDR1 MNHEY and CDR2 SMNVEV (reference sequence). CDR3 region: CASTITGGNEQLF. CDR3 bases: TGTGCCAGCACCATAACAGGGGGCAATGAGCAGCTCTTC.

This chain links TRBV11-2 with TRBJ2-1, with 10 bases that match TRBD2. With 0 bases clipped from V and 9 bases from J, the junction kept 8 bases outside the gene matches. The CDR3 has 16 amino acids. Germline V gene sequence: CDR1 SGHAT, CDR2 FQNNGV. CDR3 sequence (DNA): TGTGCCAGCAGCTTAGATTACAGCGGGGGGGCATCTGAGCAGTTCTTC. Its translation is CASSLDYSGGASEQFF. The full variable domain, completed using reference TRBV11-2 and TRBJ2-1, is EAGVAQSPRYKIIEKRQSVAFWCNPISGHATLYWYQQILGQGPKLLIQFQNNGVVDDSQLPKDRFSAERLKGVDSTLKIQPAKLEDSAVYLCASSLDYSGGASEQFFGPGTRLTVL.

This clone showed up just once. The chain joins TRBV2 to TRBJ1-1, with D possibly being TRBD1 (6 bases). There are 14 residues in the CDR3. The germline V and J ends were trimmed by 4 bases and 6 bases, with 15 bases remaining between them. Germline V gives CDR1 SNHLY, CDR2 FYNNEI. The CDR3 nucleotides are TGTGCCAGCAGTGCCGGGACACTAGAGGCTGAAGCTTTCTTT. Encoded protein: CASSAGTLEAEAFF.

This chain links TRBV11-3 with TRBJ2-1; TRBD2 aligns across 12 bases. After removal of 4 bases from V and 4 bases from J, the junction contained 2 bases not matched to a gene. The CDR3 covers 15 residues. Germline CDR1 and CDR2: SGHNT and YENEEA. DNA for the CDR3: TGTGCCAGCAGCTCAGGACTAGCGGGGTACAATGAGCAGTTCTTC. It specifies CASSSGLAGYNEQFF. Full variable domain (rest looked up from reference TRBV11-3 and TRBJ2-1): EAGVVQSPRYKIIEKKQPVAFWCNPISGHNTLYWYLQNLGQGPELLIRYENEEAVDDSQLPKDRFSAERLKGVDSTLKIQPAELGDSAVYLCASSSGLAGYNEQFFGPGTRLTVL.

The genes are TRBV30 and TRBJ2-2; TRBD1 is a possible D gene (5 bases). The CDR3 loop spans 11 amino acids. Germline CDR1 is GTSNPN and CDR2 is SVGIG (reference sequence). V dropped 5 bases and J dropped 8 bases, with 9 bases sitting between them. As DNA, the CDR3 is TGTGCCTGGCTTCAGGGTGGGGAGCTGTTTTTT. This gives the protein CAWLQGGELFF.

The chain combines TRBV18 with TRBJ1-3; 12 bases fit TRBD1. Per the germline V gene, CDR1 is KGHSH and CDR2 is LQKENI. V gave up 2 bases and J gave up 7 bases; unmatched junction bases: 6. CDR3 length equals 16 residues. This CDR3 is CASSPSKGQGANTIYF. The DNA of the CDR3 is TGTGCCAGCTCACCATCGAAGGGACAGGGGGCGAACACCATATATTTT. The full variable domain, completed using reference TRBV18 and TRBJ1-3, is NAGVMQNPRHLVRRRGQEARLRCSPMKGHSHVYWYRQLPEEGLKFMVYLQKENIIDESGMPKERFSAEFPKEGPSILRIQQVVRGDSAAYFCASSPSKGQGANTIYFGEGSWLTVV.

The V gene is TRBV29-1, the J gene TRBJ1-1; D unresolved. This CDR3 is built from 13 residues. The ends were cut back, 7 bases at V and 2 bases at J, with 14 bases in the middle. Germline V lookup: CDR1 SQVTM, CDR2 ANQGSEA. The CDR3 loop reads CSGAGSPNTEAFF. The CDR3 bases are TGCAGCGGGGCGGGGAGCCCCAACACTGAAGCTTTCTTT.

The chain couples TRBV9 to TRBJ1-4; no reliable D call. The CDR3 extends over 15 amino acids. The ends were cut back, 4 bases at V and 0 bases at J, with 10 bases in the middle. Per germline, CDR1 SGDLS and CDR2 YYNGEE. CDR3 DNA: TGTGCCAGCAGCCTCGCCGGGGCAACTAATGAAAAACTGTTTTTT. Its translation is CASSLAGATNEKLFF.

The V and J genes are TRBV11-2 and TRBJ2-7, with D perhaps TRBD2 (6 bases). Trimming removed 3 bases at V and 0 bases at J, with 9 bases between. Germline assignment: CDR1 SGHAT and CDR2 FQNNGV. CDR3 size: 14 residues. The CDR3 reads CASSLGGYSYEQYF. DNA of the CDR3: TGTGCCAGCAGCTTGGGGGGATACTCCTACGAGCAGTACTTC.